This T cell receptor (beta chain) is from a study of blood T cell repertoires in COVID-19. Study-wide context: There were acute and convalescent COVID-19 samples, and they came from the United States, Italy and Spain. Nucleic acid was either cDNA or gDNA, and it came from T cells, B-cell-depleted T cells, or PBMCs.

The authors' processing: Amplifying reference gene primers gave estimates of nucleated cell counts. The assay was immunoSEQ multiplex PCR, and TCRdb's table has in-frame clones only and misses some. V and J calls and clone size are given by that table; D and trimming were obtained from the DNA. The data contain under 60,000 clones, 80% to 95% of them singletons. There are 15 residues in the CDR3. Trimming left V 2 bases short and J 4 bases short, with 13 bases between. Germline V gene sequence: CDR1 SGHRS, CDR2 YFSETQ. Sequenced sample: peripheral blood. This receptor was taken from a human donor in a cohort sampled during active COVID-19. V usage is TRBV5-1 and J usage is TRBJ2-1; TRBD1 is a possible D gene (8 bases). The CDR3 is CASSLAQGGYNEQFF. The CDR3 nucleotides read TGCGCCAGCAGCTTAGCACAGGGGGGGTACAATGAGCAGTTCTTC.